This passage covers 25 T cell receptor beta chains from one sample sequenced in a study of T-cell reconstitution after alpha-beta-depleted transplantation in children. Library preparation (for TCRbeta) was performed with unique molecular identifiers. TCRdb recomputed calls from the PCR reads with MiXCR, one row per CDR3 protein. The top ten clones hold 35% of a sample with some 200,000 distinct CDR3 sequences, roughly 8.3% of them seen once. Sample: PBMCs, mostly from graft donor cells, taken 360 days after TCRalphabeta/CD19-depleted stem cell transplant. The receptors stem from a male patient between 2 and 10 years old who had a stem cell transplant for acute myeloid leukemia, so the T cells may come from the graft donor.

Many counts were recorded for this clonotype. The chain combines TRBV7-2 with TRBJ2-7; possible D gene TRBD1, 5 bases. Germline assignment: CDR1 SGHTA and CDR2 FQGNSA. The CDR3 has 16 amino acids. The germline V and J ends were trimmed by 3 bases and 0 bases, with 15 bases remaining between them. The CDR3 region has the DNA TGTGCCAGCAGCTTCAACCAGGGTTTGAGCTCCTACGAGCAGTACTTC. Protein sequence: CASSFNQGLSSYEQYF.

The chain has TRBV4-3 and TRBJ2-1; D is undetermined. CDR3 size: 15 residues. Germline V gene sequence: CDR1 LGHNA, CDR2 YSLEER. The V and J ends lost 0 bases and 5 bases respectively, with 11 bases between them. CDR3 sequence reads: CASSQEGWADNEQFF. The CDR3 nucleotides are TGCGCCAGCAGCCAAGAGGGCTGGGCGGACAATGAGCAGTTCTTC.

The table lists this clonotype with many counts. The chain has TRBV19 and TRBJ2-5; D may be TRBD1 (6 bases). Germline CDR1 reads LNHDA; CDR2 reads SQIVND (reference sequence). The CDR3 has 16 residues. V dropped 8 bases and J dropped 1 base, with 20 bases sitting between them. DNA for the CDR3: TGTGCCAGTTCCTCCGGGACACTCTTCTTCCAAGAGACCCAGTACTTC. This codes for CASSSGTLFFQETQYF.

This clonotype was picked up a small number of times. V is TRBV12-3 or TRBV12-4 and J is TRBJ1-1; D unresolved. CDR3 length: 11 residues. Trimming took off 5 bases at V and 8 bases at J, with 9 bases between the two ends. The CDR3 loop reads CASSPTREAFF. In DNA, the CDR3 is TGTGCCAGCAGTCCGACCCGGGAAGCTTTCTTT.

This clonotype was seen only a few times. The chain links TRBV25-1 to TRBJ2-7; possible D gene TRBD1, 5 bases. The CDR3 length is 12 residues. The germline gives CDR1 MGHDK, CDR2 SYGVNS. The chain's CDR3 is CSVQGNFDEQYF. CDR3 DNA: TGTTCAGTCCAGGGAAACTTCGACGAGCAGTACTTC.

This chain connects TRBV2 to TRBJ1-5; D is possibly TRBD1 (5 bases). Germline CDR1 SNHLY, CDR2 FYNNEI. The CDR3 extends over 15 amino acids. V was trimmed by 7 bases and J by 5 bases, leaving 18 bases between them. CDR3 sequence reads: CASKVRAGPHQPQHF. In DNA, the CDR3 is TGTGCCAGCAAGGTACGGGCAGGGCCACATCAGCCCCAGCATTTT. The full variable domain, with the rest looked up from reference TRBV2 and TRBJ1-5, is EPEVTQTPSHQVTQMGQEVILRCVPISNHLYFYWYRQILGQKVEFLVSFYNNEISEKSEIFDDQFSVERPDGSNFTLKIRSTKLEDSAMYFCASKVRAGPHQPQHFGDGTRLSIL.

The rearrangement links TRBV20-1 to TRBJ1-2; no clear D gene. This CDR3 region has 14 residues. Trimming shortened V by 3 bases and J by 0 bases, and 11 bases separated the two germline ends. Germline values: CDR1 DFQATT, CDR2 SNEGSKA (reference sequence). CDR3 protein: CSARTRTANYGYTF. CDR3 DNA: TGCAGTGCTAGGACAAGGACCGCTAACTATGGCTACACCTTC.

This clonotype was detected many times. The genes are TRBV4-3 and TRBJ2-1; the D is unclear. The germline gives CDR1 LGHNA, CDR2 YSLEER. Trimming removed 1 base at V and 2 bases at J, with 21 bases between. CDR3 length equals 19 residues. The CDR3 spells CASSQAHSSASWAYNEQFF. In nucleotides, the CDR3 is TGCGCCAGCAGCCAAGCTCATTCTTCCGCGTCGTGGGCCTACAATGAGCAGTTCTTC.

This clonotype was seen a handful of times. The chain has TRBV7-9 and TRBJ1-1; D is perhaps TRBD1 (5 bases). Trimming took off 4 bases at V and 7 bases at J, with 7 bases between the two ends. Germline lookup yields CDR1 SEHNR and CDR2 FQNEAQ (reference sequence). The CDR3 spans 11 residues. In nucleotides, the CDR3 is TGTGCCAGCAGCTCCACAGGTGAAGCTTTCTTT. It encodes CASSSTGEAFF.

V usage is TRBV4-3 and J usage is TRBJ2-7, with D uncertain. The CDR3 is 14 residues long. Germline lookup yields CDR1 LGHNA and CDR2 YSLEER. The V end lost 0 bases, the J end lost 9 bases, and 15 bases lay between the germline ends. CDR3 residues: CASSQDIILRAQYF. The CDR3 coding sequence is TGCGCCAGCAGCCAAGACATCATTCTTAGGGCGCAGTACTTC.

CDR3 in DNA: TGTGCCAGCTCACCTCGACTAGATTCAACAGATACGCAGTATTTT. This gives the protein CASSPRLDSTDTQYF. The J gene is TRBJ2-3, the V gene TRBV18; a weak D match, TRBD2 (6 bases). From germline, CDR1 is KGHSH and CDR2 LQKENI. The ends were cut back, 3 bases at V and 3 bases at J, with 13 bases in the middle. This CDR3 is built from 15 residues.

Comments on this clonotype: A read error may produce the germline difference seen at one junction end. The rearrangement joins TRBV5-4 to TRBJ2-1; 7 bases match TRBD2. Germline V gene data show CDR1 as SGHNT and CDR2 as YYREEE (reference sequence). The CDR3 is made up of 17 amino acids. In DNA form, the CDR3 reads TGTGCCATCAGCCCCGGGGTAGCGGGCACACGTTACAATGAGCAGTTCTTC. As protein: CAISPGVAGTRYNEQFF.

This clonotype was seen repeatedly, ten times or more. The rearrangement links TRBV5-1 to TRBJ1-1; D perhaps matches TRBD1 (6 bases). The CDR3 has 15 amino acids. Looked up from germline, CDR1 is SGHRS and CDR2 is YFSETQ. Trimming removed 0 bases at V and 4 bases at J, with 13 bases between. The CDR3 DNA follows: TGCGCCAGCAGCTTGGGCTTTCAGGGGTTCACTGAAGCTTTCTTT. Its translation: CASSLGFQGFTEAFF.

The chain has TRBV27 and TRBJ2-5; D possibly corresponds to TRBD1 (7 bases). The V gene's germline CDR1 is MNHEY and CDR2 SMNVEV (reference sequence). The CDR3 loop spans 12 amino acids. The V and J ends lost 8 bases and 9 bases respectively, with 16 bases between them. The CDR3 bases are TGTGCCAGCTCCGACAGGGAGCGGGCCCAGTACTTC. The encoded protein is CASSDRERAQYF.

This clonotype was observed a handful of times. The chain couples TRBV6-1 to TRBJ1-1; 7 nucleotides agree with TRBD1. CDR1 is MNHNS, CDR2 SASEGT, per germline. V shed 8 bases, J shed 2 bases, and the junction held 5 bases outside the gene matches. This CDR3 is built from 13 residues. This chain's CDR3 is CASCRTGNTEAFF. The CDR3, as DNA: TGTGCCAGCTGCCGGACAGGAAACACTGAAGCTTTCTTT.

The sample holds one count of this clonotype. As DNA, the CDR3 is TGTGCCAGTAGTACCTTTTGGACTAGCGGGGGGCCTTACAATGAGCAGTTCTTC. It is translated as CASSTFWTSGGPYNEQFF. The V call is TRBV19, the J call TRBJ2-1; 14 nucleotides line up with TRBD2. The CDR3 contains 18 residues. Trimming at V came to 4 bases and at J to 4 bases, leaving 9 bases not matched to a gene. The V gene's germline CDR1 is LNHDA and CDR2 SQIVND (reference sequence). Using reference TRBV19 and TRBJ2-1 for the parts outside the CDR3, the full variable domain is DGGITQSPKYLFRKEGQNVTLSCEQNLNHDAMYWYRQDPGQGLRLIYYSQIVNDFQKGDIAEGYSVSREKKESFPLTVTSAQKNPTAFYLCASSTFWTSGGPYNEQFFGPGTRLTVL.

This clonotype was counted many times. The CDR3 spells CASMTENNEQFF. The CDR3, as DNA: TGCGCCAGCATGACCGAGAACAATGAGCAGTTCTTC. This rearrangement joins TRBV5-1 to TRBJ2-1; D is uncertain. The CDR3 loop spans 12 amino acids. Germline V lookup: CDR1 SGHRS, CDR2 YFSETQ. V lost 6 bases to trimming and J lost 5 bases, with 9 bases between them.

This clonotype was seen a handful of times. The V call is TRBV20-1, the J call TRBJ2-5; D call uncertain. The CDR3 is made up of 12 amino acids. The V gene's germline CDR1 is DFQATT and CDR2 SNEGSKA (reference sequence). V lost 4 bases and J lost 5, with 11 bases in between. This CDR3 reads CSAMAVAETQYF. In DNA form, the CDR3 reads TGCAGTGCTATGGCGGTAGCTGAGACCCAGTACTTC.

This clonotype came up a few times. The chain recombines TRBV15 with TRBJ2-2; 10 nucleotides align to TRBD2. The CDR3 covers 15 residues. CDR1 and CDR2 (germline): LNHNV, YYDKDF (reference sequence). Trimming took 5 bases from V and 7 from J; bases not matched to a gene: 7. CDR3 sequence reads: CATSYGLAGVGELFF. The CDR3 nucleotides are TGTGCCACCAGCTACGGCCTAGCGGGAGTCGGGGAGCTGTTTTTT.

This clonotype was observed many times. CDR3: CSVDPLGRDTQYF. The CDR3, as DNA: TGCAGCGTTGACCCTCTAGGGAGAGATACGCAGTATTTT. V and J are TRBV29-1 and TRBJ2-3, with D maybe TRBD2 (5 bases). V dropped 3 bases and J dropped 5 bases, with 12 bases sitting between them. The CDR3 extends over 13 amino acids. In germline, CDR1 is SQVTM, CDR2 ANQGSEA.

This clonotype was recorded at least ten times. The chain employs TRBV7-8 and TRBJ2-3; possibly TRBD1 for D (6 bases). This CDR3 has 16 amino acids. V lost 2 bases and J 4 bases, leaving 16 bases between the germline ends. CDR1 is SGHVS, CDR2 FQNEAQ, per germline. CDR3 region: CASSLYQGQVPDTQYF. DNA of the CDR3: TGTGCCAGCAGCTTATATCAGGGGCAGGTACCAGATACGCAGTATTTT.

This clonotype was seen more than once but under ten times. This chain joins TRBV6-2 or TRBV6-3 and TRBJ2-7, with D perhaps matching TRBD2 (7 bases). Looked up from germline, CDR1 is MNHEY and CDR2 is SVGEGT. CDR3 length: 15 residues. The V gene lost 7 bases and the J gene lost 2 bases, with 18 bases spanning the gap. The CDR3, as DNA: TGTGCCAGCAACAAGGGACTACCAGGGGCCTACGAGCAGTACTTC. The encoded protein is CASNKGLPGAYEQYF.

This chain uses TRBV12-3 or TRBV12-4 with TRBJ1-3, with a possible D match to TRBD1 (6 bases). This CDR3 has 15 residues. Trimming removed 8 bases from V and 0 bases from J, with 14 bases in between. The CDR3 region has the DNA TGTGCCAGCGGAACAGGGATTCACTCTGGAAACACCATATATTTT. It yields the protein CASGTGIHSGNTIYF.

Remarks on this clonotype: A much larger clone lies one base from this, so it may be a read error. Written as DNA, the CDR3 is TGCGCCAGCAGCCAAGATGTGAAGATTTTCGGAAACATTCTGTACTTC. This gives the protein CASSQDVKIFGNILYF. This chain joins TRBV4-3 and TRBJ2-4, with D unclear. Per the germline V gene, CDR1 is LGHNA and CDR2 is YSLEER. CDR3 length: 16 amino acids.

The V and J genes are TRBV12-3 or TRBV12-4 and TRBJ1-4; D is unclear. The CDR3 runs to 13 residues. V lost 5 bases to trimming and J lost 10 bases, with 14 bases between them. This CDR3 reads CASSRRAVGKLFF. The CDR3 DNA follows: TGTGCCAGCAGTAGGAGAGCCGTTGGAAAACTGTTTTTT.